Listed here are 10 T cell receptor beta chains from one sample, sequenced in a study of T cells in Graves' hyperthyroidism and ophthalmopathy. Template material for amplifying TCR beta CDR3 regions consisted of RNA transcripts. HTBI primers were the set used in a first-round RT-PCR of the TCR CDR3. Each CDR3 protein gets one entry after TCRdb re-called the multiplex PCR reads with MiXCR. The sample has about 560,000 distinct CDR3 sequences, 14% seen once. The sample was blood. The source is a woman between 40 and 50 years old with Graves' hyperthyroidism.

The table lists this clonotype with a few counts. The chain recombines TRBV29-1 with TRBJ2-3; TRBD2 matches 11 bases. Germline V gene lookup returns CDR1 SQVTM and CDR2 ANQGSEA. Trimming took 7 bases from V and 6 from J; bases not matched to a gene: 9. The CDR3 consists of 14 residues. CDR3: CSAGGTSGADTQYF. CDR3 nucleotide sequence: TGCAGCGCTGGGGGGACTAGCGGTGCCGATACGCAGTATTTT.

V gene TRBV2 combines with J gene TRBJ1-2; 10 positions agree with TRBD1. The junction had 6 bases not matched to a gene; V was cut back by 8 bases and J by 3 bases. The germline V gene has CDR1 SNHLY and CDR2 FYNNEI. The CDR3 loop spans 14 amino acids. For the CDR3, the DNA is TGTGCCAGCGGCCCAGGACAGGGGGACTATGGCTACACCTTC. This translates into CASGPGQGDYGYTF.

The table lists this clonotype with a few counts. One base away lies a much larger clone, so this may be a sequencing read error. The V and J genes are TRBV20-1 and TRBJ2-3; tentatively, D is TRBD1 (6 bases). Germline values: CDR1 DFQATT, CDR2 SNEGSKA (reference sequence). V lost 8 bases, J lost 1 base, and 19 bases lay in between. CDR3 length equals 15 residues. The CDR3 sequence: CSTILQGLGTDTQYF. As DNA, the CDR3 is TGCAGTACAATACTACAGGGTCTTGGCACAGATACGCAGTATTTT.

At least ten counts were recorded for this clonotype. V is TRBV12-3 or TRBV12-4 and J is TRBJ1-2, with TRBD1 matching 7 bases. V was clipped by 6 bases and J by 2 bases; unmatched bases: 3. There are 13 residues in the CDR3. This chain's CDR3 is CASRDRTNYGYTF. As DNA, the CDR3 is TGTGCCAGCAGGGACAGGACAAACTATGGCTACACCTTC.

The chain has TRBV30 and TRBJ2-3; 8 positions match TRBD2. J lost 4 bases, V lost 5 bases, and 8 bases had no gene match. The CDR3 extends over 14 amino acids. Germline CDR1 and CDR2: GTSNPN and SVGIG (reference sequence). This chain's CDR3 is CAWGSGMGADTQYF. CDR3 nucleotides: TGTGCCTGGGGTAGCGGGATGGGCGCAGATACGCAGTATTTT. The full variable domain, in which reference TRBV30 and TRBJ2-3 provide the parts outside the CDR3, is SQTIHQWPATLVQPVGSPLSLECTVEGTSNPNLYWYRQAAGRGLQLLFYSVGIGQISSEVPQNLSASRPQDRQFILSSKKLLLSDSGFYLCAWGSGMGADTQYFGPGTRLTVL.

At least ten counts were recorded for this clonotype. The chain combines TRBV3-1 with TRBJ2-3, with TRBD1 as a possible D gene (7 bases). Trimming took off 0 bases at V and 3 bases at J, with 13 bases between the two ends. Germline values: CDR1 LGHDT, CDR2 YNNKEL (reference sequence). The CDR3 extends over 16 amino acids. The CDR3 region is CASSQDSTGRTDTQYF. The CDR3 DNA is TGTGCCAGCAGCCAAGATTCGACAGGGAGGACAGATACGCAGTATTTT.

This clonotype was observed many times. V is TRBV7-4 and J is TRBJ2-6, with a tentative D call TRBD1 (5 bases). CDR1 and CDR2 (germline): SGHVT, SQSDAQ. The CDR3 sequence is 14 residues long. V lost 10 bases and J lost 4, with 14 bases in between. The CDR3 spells CATPSGPGANVLTF. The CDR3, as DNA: TGTGCCACGCCATCAGGGCCCGGGGCCAACGTCCTGACTTTC.

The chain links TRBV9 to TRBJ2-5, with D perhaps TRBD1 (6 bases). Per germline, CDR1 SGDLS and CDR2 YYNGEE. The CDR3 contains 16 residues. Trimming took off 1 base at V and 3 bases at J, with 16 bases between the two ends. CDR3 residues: CASSVTPRAGEETQYF. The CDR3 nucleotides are TGTGCCAGCAGCGTAACCCCTAGAGCAGGGGAAGAGACCCAGTACTTC.

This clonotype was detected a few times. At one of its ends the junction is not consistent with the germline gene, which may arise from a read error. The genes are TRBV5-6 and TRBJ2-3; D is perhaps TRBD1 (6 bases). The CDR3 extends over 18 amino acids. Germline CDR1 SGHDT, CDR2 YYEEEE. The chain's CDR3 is CAGSLRSYRATSTDTQYF. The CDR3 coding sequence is TGTGCCGGCAGCTTGAGGTCGTACAGGGCTACTAGCACAGATACGCAGTATTTT.

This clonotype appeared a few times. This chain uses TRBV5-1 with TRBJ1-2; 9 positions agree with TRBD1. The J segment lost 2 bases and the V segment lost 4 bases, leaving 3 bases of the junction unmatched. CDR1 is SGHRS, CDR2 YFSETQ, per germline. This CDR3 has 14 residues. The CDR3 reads CASSRGQGNYGYTF. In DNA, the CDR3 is TGCGCCAGCAGCCGTGGACAGGGGAACTATGGCTACACCTTC.